The 24 T cell receptor beta chains below were found in one sample sequenced in a study of early stage breast cancer tumors (dated by TCRdb to the late 2010s). The receptor library was made with the immunoSEQ multiplex PCR assay. TCRdb holds this immuneACCESS table with in-frame rearrangements only. Some clones are missing; in checked studies, unresolved V genes explain under half, and the rest has no known cause. The sample yields approximately 52,000 clones; approximately 83% were counted once. The ten largest clonotypes hold roughly 1.4% of the sample. The sequenced sample consisted of blood. Receptor source: a person in their fifties with breast cancer.

V usage is TRBV9 and J usage is TRBJ1-2, with D uncertain. CDR3 length: 15 amino acids. V lost 0 bases and J 0 bases, leaving 9 bases between the germline ends. Per the germline V gene, CDR1 is SGDLS and CDR2 is YYNGEE. The CDR3 is CASSVGPGSNYGYTF. For the CDR3, the DNA is TGTGCCAGCAGCGTAGGGCCGGGTTCTAACTATGGCTACACCTTC.

CDR3 loop: CASHAGQGAQEQYF. For the CDR3, the DNA is TGTGCCTCTCATGCGGGACAGGGGGCGCAAGAGCAGTACTTC. The chain carries TRBV27 and TRBJ2-7; TRBD1 aligns across 12 bases. Germline loops: CDR1 MNHEY, CDR2 SMNVEV (reference sequence). The CDR3 runs to 14 residues. V shed 11 bases and J 7 bases; nucleotides not matched to a gene: 12.

This sequence joins TRBV28 and TRBJ1-3; possibly TRBD1 for D (5 bases). This CDR3 has 15 amino acids. The V end lost 3 bases, the J end lost 0 bases, and 9 bases lay between the germline ends. Germline CDR1 and CDR2: MDHEN and SYDVKM. The CDR3 coding sequence is TGTGCCAGCAGTTTTTTAGGGGTCTCTGGAAACACCATATATTTT. The encoded protein is CASSFLGVSGNTIYF.

The V and J genes are TRBV5-1 and TRBJ2-1, with 8 bases fitting TRBD2. The CDR3 loop spans 17 amino acids. Looked up from germline, CDR1 is SGHRS and CDR2 is YFSETQ. After removal of 3 bases from V and 10 bases from J, the junction contained 18 bases not matched to a gene. CDR3 in amino acids: CASSSWPKRENPREQFF. CDR3 bases: TGCGCCAGCAGCTCATGGCCAAAGCGGGAGAACCCTAGGGAGCAGTTCTTC.

The rearrangement links TRBV11-2 to TRBJ1-1, with D possibly matching TRBD1 (6 bases). The CDR3 is 14 amino acids. Trimming removed 5 bases at V and 5 bases at J, with 15 bases between. In germline, CDR1 is SGHAT, CDR2 FQNNGV. CDR3 residues: CASSLQGARTEAFF. The DNA for the CDR3 is TGTGCCAGCAGCCTACAGGGAGCGAGAACTGAAGCTTTCTTT.

V and J are TRBV18 and TRBJ1-1, with D hard to call. This CDR3 contains 13 residues. Germline CDR1 and CDR2: KGHSH and LQKENI. Trimming stripped 2 bases from V and 3 bases from J, with 7 bases between. CDR3 residues: CASSPFMDTEAFF. The CDR3 DNA reads as TGTGCCAGCTCACCATTCATGGACACTGAAGCTTTCTTT.

The rearrangement joins TRBV19 to TRBJ2-7, with 10 nucleotides matching TRBD1. The trim removed 4 bases at V and 5 bases at J, leaving 8 bases unmatched. This CDR3 is 15 amino acids long. Germline V CDR1 and CDR2: LNHDA, SQIVND (reference sequence). For the CDR3, the DNA is TGTGCCAGTAGTAATCACGGGGACAGGGGAAACGAGCAGTACTTC. The encoded protein is CASSNHGDRGNEQYF.

The CDR3 here is CASSSTGGITEAFF. The CDR3 nucleotides read TGTGCCAGCAGCTCCACAGGGGGCATAACTGAAGCTTTCTTT. This rearrangement joins TRBV7-9 to TRBJ1-1; 9 bases fit TRBD1. After removal of 4 bases from V and 5 bases from J, the junction contained 5 bases not matched to a gene. The germline gives CDR1 SEHNR, CDR2 FQNEAQ (reference sequence). This CDR3 has 14 residues.

The rearrangement joins TRBV2 to TRBJ2-3; 7 bases map to TRBD2. The CDR3 has 15 amino acids. Per germline, CDR1 SNHLY and CDR2 FYNNEI. J gave up 1 base and V 2 bases, and 3 bases lay outside the gene matches. CDR3 bases: TGTGCCAGCAGTGAACTAGCGGTGGGCACAGATACGCAGTATTTT. Translated, it gives CASSELAVGTDTQYF.

The chain uses TRBV7-3 and TRBJ2-2; TRBD1 matches at 7 bases. Germline-derived CDR1 and CDR2 are SGHTA and FQGTGA. Trimming cost V 4 bases and J 4 bases; bases outside gene matches: 9. The CDR3 runs to 16 residues. CDR3 nucleotide sequence: TGTGCCAGCAGCTCCCCGGGACAGAAATTCACCGGGGAGCTGTTTTTT. Translated, it gives CASSSPGQKFTGELFF.

V usage is TRBV13 and J usage is TRBJ1-4; 9 bases fit TRBD1. The CDR3 is 15 amino acids. Per germline, CDR1 PRHDT and CDR2 FYEKMQ (reference sequence). The V segment lost 4 bases and the J segment 7 bases; nucleotides outside the gene matches: 7. Here the CDR3 reads CASSSRDREGEKLFF. In nucleotides, the CDR3 is TGTGCCAGCAGCTCACGGGACAGGGAAGGTGAAAAACTGTTTTTT.

This clone was seen just once. V and J are TRBV29-1 and TRBJ2-1; 7 bases are shared with TRBD1. Trimming took 1 base from V and 6 from J; bases not matched to a gene: 3. The CDR3 is 13 residues long. Germline V CDR1 and CDR2: SQVTM, ANQGSEA. CDR3 in DNA: TGCAGCGTTGAAGGACAGGGCCTCAATGAGCAGTTCTTC. Protein product: CSVEGQGLNEQFF.

The rearrangement uses TRBV7-2 and TRBJ2-4, with 11 bases identical to TRBD2. The germline V gene has CDR1 SGHTA and CDR2 FQGNSA. V lost 5 bases to trimming and J lost 8 bases; unmatched junction nucleotides: 5. There are 14 residues in the CDR3. The CDR3 loop reads CASSPTSGSYIQYF. CDR3 DNA sequence: TGTGCCAGCAGCCCCACTAGCGGGAGTTACATTCAGTACTTC.

This chain joins TRBV2 and TRBJ2-2, with D perhaps TRBD1 or TRBD2 (5 bases each). Trimming pared 2 bases from V and 2 bases from J, leaving 6 bases between. The CDR3 is 14 amino acids. CDR1 is SNHLY, CDR2 FYNNEI, per germline. In DNA, the CDR3 is TGTGCCAGCAGTGAATGGGACAACACCGGGGAGCTGTTTTTT. This sequence encodes CASSEWDNTGELFF.

The V call is TRBV4-3, the J call TRBJ2-3; D gene ambiguous. The CDR3 length is 11 residues. Trimming removed 4 bases from V and 6 bases from J, with 5 bases in between. Germline CDR1 reads LGHNA; CDR2 reads YSLEER. In DNA form, the CDR3 reads TGCGCCAGCAGCCTCGGGGATACGCAGTATTTT. It is translated as CASSLGDTQYF.

V gene TRBV19 combines with J gene TRBJ2-7; 9 bases map to TRBD1. V was clipped by 7 bases and J by 5 bases; unmatched bases: 9. The CDR3 has 14 amino acids. CDR1 and CDR2 (germline): LNHDA, SQIVND (reference sequence). The CDR3, as DNA: TGTGCCAGTAACCCCGGGACAGGGAGCCACGAGCAGTACTTC. It yields the protein CASNPGTGSHEQYF.

The rearrangement links TRBV5-6 to TRBJ2-7; 12 bases agree with TRBD2. Per germline, CDR1 SGHDT and CDR2 YYEEEE. V shed 1 base and J 3 bases; nucleotides not matched to a gene: 5. This CDR3 comprises 16 residues. In DNA form, the CDR3 reads TGTGCCAGCAGCTTGACTAGCGGGGGGACTTTCTACGAGCAGTACTTC. Translated: CASSLTSGGTFYEQYF.

Only one count was recorded for this clone. This rearrangement joins TRBV2 to TRBJ1-6; D is undetermined. Trimming cost V 9 bases and J 7 bases, with 13 bases left between them. Germline assignment: CDR1 SNHLY and CDR2 FYNNEI. This CDR3 has 13 residues. The CDR3 DNA reads TGTGCCAGAGCGAAGGAGAGGAATTCACCCCTCCACTTT. Amino acid sequence: CARAKERNSPLHF.

The chain joins TRBV7-6 to TRBJ2-1; D may correspond to TRBD1 or TRBD2 (5 bases each). This CDR3 is 16 amino acids long. V was trimmed by 5 bases and J by 8 bases, leaving 22 bases between them. Germline CDR1 reads SGHVS; CDR2 reads FNYEAQ. The CDR3 sequence: CASSPEPGRSPDEQFF. For the CDR3, the DNA is TGTGCCAGCAGCCCAGAACCGGGACGGTCTCCGGATGAGCAGTTCTTC.

Here the CDR3 reads CASSPGAGGHEQYF. CDR3 nucleotide sequence: TGTGCCAGCTCACCGGGGGCAGGGGGCCACGAGCAGTACTTC. The chain has TRBV18 and TRBJ2-7; 8 bases are shared with TRBD1. From germline, CDR1 is KGHSH and CDR2 LQKENI. V trimming: 3 bases; J trimming: 5 bases; junction bases outside the gene matches: 6. The CDR3 totals 14 residues.

The V and J genes are TRBV7-6 and TRBJ2-7, with 12 bases matching TRBD2. V lost 5 bases, J lost 6 bases, and 5 bases stayed unmatched. Germline CDR1 and CDR2: SGHVS and FNYEAQ. The CDR3 extends over 14 amino acids. CDR3: CASSPSGGEAEQYF. The CDR3 DNA reads TGTGCCAGCAGCCCTAGCGGGGGGGAGGCCGAGCAGTACTTC.

The genes are TRBV19 and TRBJ1-4; 9 nucleotides match TRBD1. Losses at the gene ends were 7 bases for V and 8 bases for J; bases not matched to a gene: 8. CDR3 length: 14 residues. Germline CDR1 reads LNHDA; CDR2 reads SQIVND (reference sequence). The CDR3 loop reads CASNFVTGGEKLFF. Written as DNA, the CDR3 is TGTGCCAGTAATTTCGTGACAGGGGGAGAAAAACTGTTTTTT.

This clone was seen more than once but under ten times. V gene TRBV19 combines with J gene TRBJ2-2; perhaps TRBD2 as D (6 bases). The CDR3 is made up of 16 amino acids. The germline V gene has CDR1 LNHDA and CDR2 SQIVND (reference sequence). V was shortened by 3 bases and J by 0 bases, with 11 bases between the two germline ends. The CDR3 coding sequence is TGTGCCAGTAGTATCCCGACTAGTGCGAACACCGGGGAGCTGTTTTTT. The encoded protein is CASSIPTSANTGELFF.

This clone was seen only once. J is TRBJ2-7 and V is TRBV7-2, with TRBD1 matching over 7 bases. The germline V gene has CDR1 SGHTA and CDR2 FQGNSA. V shed 5 bases, J shed 4 bases, and the junction held 5 bases outside the gene matches. This CDR3 comprises 13 residues. The CDR3 DNA sequence: TGTGCCAGCAGCGCCGGACAGGTTTACGAGCAGTACTTC. Translation: CASSAGQVYEQYF.